A single sample gave rise to the 20 T cell receptor beta chains below, sequenced in a study of early T cells in non-severe SARS-CoV-2 infection. MiXCR, run by TCRdb on the 5' RACE reads, gives a single entry per CDR3 protein. Of about 29,000 distinct CDR3 sequences listed, about 5.7% are singletons. The specimen sequenced was whole blood. The receptors derive from an adult who was a healthcare worker with PCR-confirmed SARS-CoV-2 infection or an uninfected control (not recorded which).

This clonotype came up many times. CDR3 residues: CASSIQLGDTQYF. CDR3 DNA: TGTGCCAGCAGCATCCAACTAGGAGATACGCAGTATTTT. The chain joins TRBV9 to TRBJ2-3; D may be TRBD2 (5 bases). This CDR3 has 13 amino acids. Trimming removed 4 bases from V and 5 bases from J, with 11 bases in between. Germline V gene sequence: CDR1 SGDLS, CDR2 YYNGEE.

This clonotype has ten or more counts. This CDR3 is CASSQVPTQNIQYF. The CDR3 bases are TGCGCCAGCAGCCAAGTACCCACCCAAAACATTCAGTACTTC. The rearrangement joins TRBV4-3 to TRBJ2-4; unclear D gene. With 1 base removed from V and 5 bases from J, the gap between germline ends came to 9 bases. The germline CDR1 and CDR2 sequences are LGHNA and YSLEER. The CDR3 is 14 residues long.

The sample holds many counts of this clonotype. The chain couples TRBV5-6 to TRBJ2-7; D may be TRBD2 (7 bases). The germline V gene has CDR1 SGHDT and CDR2 YYEEEE. Deletions cut 4 bases from V and 0 bases from J, with 17 bases between. The CDR3 totals 16 residues. The CDR3 coding sequence is TGTGCCAGCAGCCTGGGCGCGGGGGCCCGCTCCTACGAGCAGTACTTC. Translated: CASSLGAGARSYEQYF.

This clonotype has at least ten counts. The V gene is TRBV6-5, the J gene TRBJ1-1; 7 bases line up with TRBD1. J was trimmed by 4 bases and V by 4 bases; bases with no gene match: 9. CDR1 is MNHEY, CDR2 SVGAGI, per germline. This CDR3 region has 15 residues. The DNA of the CDR3 is TGTGCCAGCAGTTCTGAGGGACAGATGTCCACTGAAGCTTTCTTT. Translated: CASSSEGQMSTEAFF.

The rearrangement joins TRBV7-3 to TRBJ2-2; a weak D match, TRBD1 (6 bases). The V and J ends lost 6 bases and 4 bases respectively, with 15 bases between them. The CDR3 is 15 amino acids. CDR1 is SGHTA and CDR2 is FQGTGA in the germline V gene. Here the CDR3 reads CASSTRQGPTGELFF. The CDR3 coding sequence is TGTGCCAGCAGTACGAGGCAGGGGCCCACCGGGGAGCTGTTTTTT.

This clonotype appeared many times. J is TRBJ2-3 and V is TRBV5-6; D may match TRBD1 or TRBD2 (6 bases each). Germline CDR1 and CDR2: SGHDT and YYEEEE. V lost 2 bases, J lost 4 bases, and 14 bases lay in between. The CDR3 runs 15 residues. This CDR3 is CASSFLTGRPDTQYF. The CDR3 DNA reads TGTGCCAGCAGCTTTTTAACAGGGAGGCCAGATACGCAGTATTTT.

Only a few counts were recorded for this clonotype. This chain joins TRBV7-3 and TRBJ2-5; D may be TRBD2 (6 bases). There are 16 residues in the CDR3. From germline, CDR1 is SGHTA and CDR2 FQGTGA. V shed 5 bases and J shed 7 bases, with 23 bases lying between them. The CDR3 sequence is CASSRLGGNQVGTQYF. For the CDR3, the DNA is TGTGCCAGCAGCCGTCTCGGCGGGAATCAAGTCGGGACCCAGTACTTC.

This clonotype was recorded at least ten times. V is TRBV18 and J is TRBJ1-1; possibly TRBD1 for D (6 bases). The CDR3 spans 14 residues. Looked up from germline, CDR1 is KGHSH and CDR2 is LQKENI. Deletions cut 3 bases from V and 5 bases from J, with 13 bases between. The CDR3 DNA is TGTGCCAGCTCACCCGTATCAGGGGATACTGAAGCTTTCTTT. As protein: CASSPVSGDTEAFF.

This clonotype was counted at least ten times. The chain carries TRBV6-4 and TRBJ1-1; a weak D match, TRBD1 (5 bases). CDR3 size: 13 residues. The germline CDR1 and CDR2 sequences are MRHNA and SNTAGT. Trimming pared 3 bases from V and 1 base from J, leaving 6 bases between. In DNA, the CDR3 is TGTGCCAGCAGTGAAGGGGAGAACACTGAAGCTTTCTTT. It specifies CASSEGENTEAFF.

The chain links TRBV6-2 or TRBV6-3 to TRBJ1-2; D remains unclear. There are 12 residues in the CDR3. Per germline, CDR1 MNHEY and CDR2 SVGEGT. V lost 7 bases to trimming and J lost 4 bases, with 10 bases between them. In nucleotides, the CDR3 is TGTGCCAGCACCACGGGGTCCTATGGCTACACCTTC. Its protein product is CASTTGSYGYTF.

This clonotype was seen a few times. V and J are TRBV4-1 and TRBJ2-2, with D hard to call. CDR3 size: 21 residues. The ends were cut back, 0 bases at V and 3 bases at J, with 26 bases in the middle. Per germline, CDR1 MGHRA and CDR2 YSYEKL. CDR3: CASSQDPPLSQSPLDTGELFF. The CDR3 DNA is TGCGCCAGCAGCCAAGATCCCCCCTTGTCCCAAAGCCCCCTGGACACCGGGGAGCTGTTTTTT.

Many counts were recorded for this clonotype. This chain uses TRBV18 with TRBJ1-5; 8 nucleotides line up with TRBD1. Germline CDR1 reads KGHSH; CDR2 reads LQKENI. V shed 6 bases, J shed 6 bases, and the junction held 10 bases outside the gene matches. There are 15 residues in the CDR3. CDR3 region: CASSLTTGAGQPQHF. The DNA of the CDR3 is TGTGCCAGCTCCCTTACGACAGGGGCAGGTCAGCCCCAGCATTTT. The full variable domain, completed using reference TRBV18 and TRBJ1-5, is NAGVMQNPRHLVRRRGQEARLRCSPMKGHSHVYWYRQLPEEGLKFMVYLQKENIIDESGMPKERFSAEFPKEGPSILRIQQVVRGDSAAYFCASSLTTGAGQPQHFGDGTRLSIL.

This clonotype was counted at least ten times. The chain joins TRBV20-1 to TRBJ1-1, with 9 positions matching TRBD1. V dropped 6 bases and J dropped 4; count of bases not matched to a gene: 6. The CDR3 is 13 amino acids. Germline V lookup: CDR1 DFQATT, CDR2 SNEGSKA (reference sequence). The CDR3 is CSALPTGGTEAFF. In DNA, the CDR3 is TGCAGTGCCCTACCGACAGGGGGCACTGAAGCTTTCTTT.

J is TRBJ2-3 and V is TRBV28, with D possibly called TRBD1 or TRBD2 (5 bases each). Trimming took 7 bases from V and 3 from J, leaving 17 bases between them. This CDR3 comprises 15 residues. CDR1 and CDR2 from the germline V gene are MDHEN and SYDVKM. This chain's CDR3 is CASIAPGTVTDTQYF. CDR3 bases: TGTGCCAGCATCGCCCCCGGGACCGTTACAGATACGCAGTATTTT.

This clonotype showed up many times. V is TRBV29-1 and J is TRBJ2-3; D remains unclear. This CDR3 spans 13 amino acids. CDR1 and CDR2 (germline): SQVTM, ANQGSEA. Trimming removed 4 bases at V and 2 bases at J, with 10 bases between. In nucleotides, the CDR3 is TGCAGCGTTGGACGGCAATTCACAGATACGCAGTATTTT. Residues: CSVGRQFTDTQYF.

This clonotype came up many times. This rearrangement joins TRBV20-1 to TRBJ2-7; 7 bases line up with TRBD2. This CDR3 comprises 14 residues. Germline V CDR1 and CDR2: DFQATT, SNEGSKA (reference sequence). Trimming took 2 bases from V and 2 from J; bases not matched to a gene: 6. The CDR3 DNA reads TGCAGTGCTAGAAGAGGCGGGAGCCCCTACGAGCAGTACTTC. Its translation: CSARRGGSPYEQYF.

This clonotype was recorded many times. This chain joins TRBV30 and TRBJ1-6; 7 nucleotides match TRBD1. CDR1 is GTSNPN, CDR2 SVGIG, per germline (reference sequence). V dropped 0 bases and J dropped 8; count of bases not matched to a gene: 1. The CDR3 consists of 13 residues. The CDR3 nucleotides read TGTGCCTGGAGTGTAACAGGGGATTCACCCCTCCACTTT. Protein: CAWSVTGDSPLHF.

This clonotype has at least ten counts. J is TRBJ2-7 and V is TRBV4-3; D perhaps matches TRBD1 (6 bases). The CDR3 spans 15 residues. The germline gives CDR1 LGHNA, CDR2 YSLEER. The V end was cut by 5 bases, the J end by 3 bases, with 17 bases between. The CDR3 sequence is CASSLNRAPYYEQYF. The CDR3, as DNA: TGCGCCAGCAGCTTAAACAGGGCCCCCTACTACGAGCAGTACTTC.

This clonotype showed up just a few times. The gene calls are TRBV12-3 or TRBV12-4 and TRBJ2-7; possible D gene TRBD2, 5 bases. V was cut by 2 bases and J by 1 base, with 15 bases left in between. CDR3 length equals 16 residues. CDR3 sequence reads: CASSLFGGFQSYEQYF. The CDR3 bases are TGTGCCAGCAGTTTATTTGGAGGATTTCAATCCTACGAGCAGTACTTC.

In this sample, this clonotype turned up many times. The V and J genes are TRBV7-2 and TRBJ2-1; no reliable D call. The CDR3 covers 13 residues. Trimming took 3 bases from V and 5 from J, leaving 8 bases between them. Per germline, CDR1 SGHTA and CDR2 FQGNSA. For the CDR3, the DNA is TGTGCCAGCAGCTTCAGCTGGAACAATGAGCAGTTCTTC. This sequence encodes CASSFSWNNEQFF.